A single sample is the source of the 22 T cell receptor beta chains below, sequenced in a study of blood T cell repertoires in COVID-19. Some clones are missing from TCRdb's copy, which holds only in-frame ones; the method was immunoSEQ multiplex PCR. The sample holds approximately 210,000 clones, about 91% seen once. The sample comprised peripheral blood. All receptors derive from a young man with acute or convalescent COVID-19.

The chain carries TRBV28 and TRBJ2-3; D is ambiguous. The CDR3 covers 13 residues. The germline gives CDR1 MDHEN, CDR2 SYDVKM. V was cut by 3 bases and J by 2 bases, with 6 bases left in between. In nucleotides, the CDR3 is TGTGCCAGCAGTTTGTACACCACAGATACGCAGTATTTT. This encodes CASSLYTTDTQYF.

J is TRBJ1-5 and V is TRBV28; D is perhaps TRBD1 (6 bases). The CDR3 is 14 residues long. Germline V gene sequence: CDR1 MDHEN, CDR2 SYDVKM. Trimming left V 2 bases short and J 3 bases short, with 8 bases between. The CDR3 DNA is TGTGCCAGCAGTTTAGACAGGACCAATCAGCCCCAGCATTTT. Translation gives CASSLDRTNQPQHF.

The V gene is TRBV4-1, the J gene TRBJ2-7; TRBD1 aligns across 8 bases. Germline values: CDR1 MGHRA, CDR2 YSYEKL. With V trimmed by 3 bases and J by 2 bases, 12 bases remained unmatched. This CDR3 has 17 amino acids. The CDR3 is CASSHEQTGDLPYEQYF. The CDR3 DNA reads TGCGCCAGCAGCCATGAGCAGACAGGGGACCTACCCTACGAGCAGTACTTC.

V usage is TRBV9 and J usage is TRBJ1-3, with D tentatively TRBD1 (6 bases). The V end was cut by 2 bases, the J end by 1 base, with 16 bases between. Germline V CDR1 and CDR2: SGDLS, YYNGEE. The CDR3 totals 17 residues. In nucleotides, the CDR3 is TGTGCCAGCAGCGTGTCGTCGGGGGGCGCTTCTGGAAACACCATATATTTT. Residues: CASSVSSGGASGNTIYF.

The chain recombines TRBV7-3 with TRBJ2-1, with 14 bases fitting TRBD2. The trim removed 4 bases at V and 7 bases at J, leaving 6 bases unmatched. In germline, CDR1 is SGHTA, CDR2 FQGTGA. The CDR3 is made up of 16 amino acids. The CDR3 here is CASSSNGLAGGNEQFF. The CDR3 DNA follows: TGTGCCAGCAGCTCAAATGGACTAGCGGGGGGAAATGAGCAGTTCTTC.

This clone was recorded only once. The CDR3 region has the DNA TGTGCCAGCAGTTTGGTGGGGGGGCCCTATGGCTACACCTTC. Its translation: CASSLVGGPYGYTF. The genes are TRBV28 and TRBJ1-2, with D possibly matching TRBD1 (6 bases). V lost 3 bases and J lost 4, with 12 bases in between. The CDR3 has 14 residues. From germline, CDR1 is MDHEN and CDR2 SYDVKM.

This clone showed up just a few times. The chain joins TRBV9 to TRBJ1-2, with 10 bases identical to TRBD1. Trimming removed 4 bases from V and 4 bases from J; junction bases left unmatched: 4. This CDR3 spans 14 amino acids. Per germline, CDR1 SGDLS and CDR2 YYNGEE. CDR3 in amino acids: CASSPGDRGYGYTF. DNA of the CDR3: TGTGCCAGCAGCCCTGGGGACAGGGGCTATGGCTACACCTTC. The variable domain in full, with the rest retrieved from reference TRBV9 and TRBJ1-2, is DSGVTQTPKHLITATGQRVTLRCSPRSGDLSVYWYQQSLDQGLQFLIQYYNGEERAKGNILERFSAQQFPDLHSELNLSSLELGDSALYFCASSPGDRGYGYTFGSGTRLTVV.

This sequence joins TRBV2 and TRBJ2-7, with D possibly TRBD1 on 8 matching bases. Germline CDR1 reads SNHLY; CDR2 reads FYNNEI. V lost 7 bases, J lost 4 bases, and 23 bases lay in between. CDR3 length: 16 amino acids. This CDR3 reads CASTGGWTGSKYEQYF. The DNA for the CDR3 is TGTGCCAGCACGGGGGGCTGGACAGGGTCGAAATACGAGCAGTACTTC. Complete variable domain (other parts from reference TRBV2 and TRBJ2-7): EPEVTQTPSHQVTQMGQEVILRCVPISNHLYFYWYRQILGQKVEFLVSFYNNEISEKSEIFDDQFSVERPDGSNFTLKIRSTKLEDSAMYFCASTGGWTGSKYEQYFGPGTRLTVT.

This sequence joins TRBV19 and TRBJ1-2, with TRBD1 matching 10 bases. V trimming: 4 bases; J trimming: 6 bases; junction bases outside the gene matches: 8. CDR1 and CDR2 from the germline V gene are LNHDA and SQIVND (reference sequence). The CDR3 is 15 residues long. The chain's CDR3 is CASSNPGTGVDGYTF. DNA for the CDR3: TGTGCCAGTAGTAACCCCGGGACAGGGGTTGATGGCTACACCTTC.

The genes are TRBV15 and TRBJ2-2, with D uncertain. Germline CDR1 is LNHNV and CDR2 is YYDKDF (reference sequence). Trimming removed 9 bases at V and 8 bases at J, with 13 bases between. This CDR3 contains 12 residues. CDR3 bases: TGTGCCACAAAACGCGACTGGGGGGAGCTGTTTTTT. Translated: CATKRDWGELFF.

The rearrangement links TRBV9 to TRBJ2-7; D is uncertain. The germline CDR1 and CDR2 sequences are SGDLS and YYNGEE. The germline V and J ends were trimmed by 2 bases and 9 bases, with 15 bases remaining between them. The CDR3 contains 13 residues. CDR3 nucleotide sequence: TGTGCCAGCAGCGTTGCAGCTGCGACGGGGCAGTACTTC. This translates into CASSVAAATGQYF.

The CDR3 protein is CASSLGQASTEAFF. The DNA for the CDR3 is TGTGCCAGCAGCTTAGGGCAGGCGAGCACTGAAGCTTTCTTT. This sequence joins TRBV11-3 and TRBJ1-1, with D unclear. The germline CDR1 and CDR2 sequences are SGHNT and YENEEA. V was cut by 1 base and J by 4 bases, with 10 bases left in between. The CDR3 contains 14 residues.

This clone has just one count. This rearrangement joins TRBV6-5 to TRBJ1-1; D remains unclear. V lost 6 bases, J lost 8 bases, and 10 bases lay in between. Germline CDR1 is MNHEY and CDR2 is SVGAGI. CDR3 length: 11 amino acids. Here the CDR3 reads CASSYGGEAFF. In DNA, the CDR3 is TGTGCCAGCAGCTACGGCGGAGAAGCTTTCTTT.

This clone occurred a few times. The CDR3 region has the DNA TGTGCCAGCAGCTCACTGACTAGCGGGAGTGCCGAGCAGTACTTC. This translates into CASSSLTSGSAEQYF. The J gene is TRBJ2-7, the V gene TRBV7-2; 12 nucleotides align to TRBD2. Germline V gene lookup returns CDR1 SGHTA and CDR2 FQGNSA. Trimming removed 4 bases from V and 6 bases from J; junction bases left unmatched: 7. The CDR3 has 15 residues.

The chain uses TRBV14 and TRBJ2-3, with 13 bases fitting TRBD2. J was trimmed by 5 bases and V by 3 bases; bases with no gene match: 8. The CDR3 length is 17 residues. CDR1 and CDR2 (germline): SGHDN, FVKESK. This chain's CDR3 is CASSHPEGLAGRDTQYF. The CDR3 nucleotides read TGTGCCAGCAGCCACCCCGAGGGACTAGCGGGACGAGATACGCAGTATTTT.

The chain combines TRBV7-2 with TRBJ2-7, with a tentative D call TRBD1 (5 bases). There are 13 residues in the CDR3. The V end was cut by 6 bases, the J end by 3 bases, with 12 bases between. The germline CDR1 and CDR2 sequences are SGHTA and FQGNSA. The DNA of the CDR3 is TGTGCCAGCAGTAGACAGTGGGGCTACGAGCAGTACTTC. This sequence encodes CASSRQWGYEQYF.

The CDR3 coding sequence is TGTGCCAGCAGCTTGAGGACTAGCGGGAGGGGGGAGCAGTTCTTC. Its translation: CASSLRTSGRGEQFF. The rearrangement uses TRBV11-3 and TRBJ2-1; 15 bases line up with TRBD2. Trimming took 3 bases from V and 10 from J; bases not matched to a gene: 4. The CDR3 contains 15 residues. Germline V CDR1 and CDR2: SGHNT, YENEEA.

The J gene is TRBJ2-6, the V gene TRBV28; no clear D gene. The CDR3 contains 13 residues. V was pared by 6 bases and J by 0 bases, with 3 bases between. Germline lookup yields CDR1 MDHEN and CDR2 SYDVKM. The CDR3 loop reads CASRRSGANVLTF. The CDR3 bases are TGTGCCAGCAGGCGCTCTGGGGCCAACGTCCTGACTTTC.

The J gene is TRBJ1-2, the V gene TRBV5-4; 8 positions match TRBD1. The germline V gene encodes CDR1 SGHNT and CDR2 YYREEE (reference sequence). The CDR3 consists of 15 residues. Trimming removed 1 base from V and 3 bases from J; junction bases left unmatched: 5. The CDR3 reads CASSLKTGGDYGYTF. The CDR3 DNA follows: TGTGCCAGCAGCTTGAAAACAGGGGGAGACTATGGCTACACCTTC. Full variable domain (outside the CDR3, taken from reference TRBV5-4 and TRBJ1-2): ETGVTQSPTHLIKTRGQQVTLRCSSQSGHNTVSWYQQALGQGPQFIFQYYREEENGRGNFPPRFSGLQFPNYSSELNVNALELDDSALYLCASSLKTGGDYGYTFGSGTRLTVV.

The chain recombines TRBV5-1 with TRBJ2-5; 10 nucleotides line up with TRBD2. After removal of 5 bases from V and 1 base from J, the junction contained 2 bases not matched to a gene. This CDR3 spans 14 amino acids. Looked up from germline, CDR1 is SGHRS and CDR2 is YFSETQ. CDR3 DNA sequence: TGCGCCAGCAGACTAGCGGGGATCCAAGAGACCCAGTACTTC. Translating it yields CASRLAGIQETQYF.

The CDR3 DNA is TGTGCCTGGAGTGTAGATGGTAGCGATTATAATGAGCAGTTCTTC. Amino acids: CAWSVDGSDYNEQFF. The chain has TRBV30 and TRBJ2-1; D is perhaps TRBD2 (5 bases). The CDR3 sequence is 15 residues long. Germline CDR1 and CDR2: GTSNPN and SVGIG (reference sequence). The V and J ends lost 0 bases and 7 bases respectively, with 16 bases between them.

In the case of this clone: At one end the junction does not follow the germline gene, possibly because of a read error. The chain joins TRBV12-3 or TRBV12-4 to TRBJ2-1; no definite D call. The CDR3 totals 11 residues. CDR3 DNA sequence: TGTGCCAGCAGTTCCTCCAATGAGCAGTTCTTC. Amino acids: CASSSSNEQFF.